Below, 21 T cell receptor beta chains from the same sample are listed, as sequenced in a study of graft-versus-host responses after intestinal transplantation. For these receptors, no antigen is known. Produced via immunoSEQ multiplex PCR; TCRdb's table is partial and in-frame only. The repertoire holds fewer than 60,000 clones, with roughly 80% as singletons. Material: unstimulated CD4+ T cells sorted from spleen or lymph node cells, obtained before transplant. All receptors derive from a human donor who was the organ donor for an intestinal transplant.

Concerning this clone itself: Other DNA sequences in the sample encode the same CDR3. The chain combines TRBV29-1 with TRBJ1-2; D unclear. Trimming cost V 4 bases and J 0 bases, with 6 bases left between them. Germline V CDR1 and CDR2: SQVTM, ANQGSEA. The CDR3 totals 12 residues. The CDR3 is CSVGGSNYGYTF. CDR3 nucleotide sequence: TGCAGCGTTGGAGGCTCTAACTATGGCTACACCTTC.

The rearrangement joins TRBV7-7 to TRBJ2-7; D uncertain. Trimming removed 1 base at V and 5 bases at J, with 9 bases between. This CDR3 spans 13 amino acids. Germline V gives CDR1 SSHAT, CDR2 FNYEAQ (reference sequence). The CDR3 is CASSLDRWNEQYF. Here the CDR3 DNA reads TGTGCCAGCAGCTTAGATCGTTGGAACGAGCAGTACTTC.

The chain employs TRBV9 and TRBJ2-3; no firm D call. The germline V gene has CDR1 SGDLS and CDR2 YYNGEE. Trimming shortened V by 0 bases and J by 1 base, and 9 bases separated the two germline ends. The CDR3 runs 15 residues. In DNA form, the CDR3 reads TGTGCCAGCAGCGTAGAGAGCGTACGCACAGATACGCAGTATTTT. Its protein is CASSVESVRTDTQYF.

The chain carries TRBV5-4 and TRBJ2-3, with 7 bases lining up with TRBD2. V was clipped by 7 bases and J by 4 bases; unmatched bases: 0. This CDR3 contains 11 residues. CDR1 and CDR2 (germline): SGHNT, YYREEE (reference sequence). CDR3 sequence reads: CASGGADTQYF. CDR3 coding DNA: TGTGCCAGCGGGGGGGCAGATACGCAGTATTTT. Based on the CDR3 plus reference TRBV5-4 and TRBJ2-3, the full variable domain is ETGVTQSPTHLIKTRGQQVTLRCSSQSGHNTVSWYQQALGQGPQFIFQYYREEENGRGNFPPRFSGLQFPNYSSELNVNALELDDSALYLCASGGADTQYFGPGTRLTVL.

This clone has only one observation. The chain is built from TRBV25-1 and TRBJ1-4, with TRBD1 matching 8 bases. In germline, CDR1 is MGHDK, CDR2 SYGVNS. The V segment lost 5 bases and the J segment 4 bases; nucleotides outside the gene matches: 15. This CDR3 region has 18 residues. Here the CDR3 reads CASSPRESQGAVNEKLFF. DNA for the CDR3: TGTGCCAGCAGTCCTAGGGAGTCTCAGGGGGCCGTTAATGAAAAACTGTTTTTT. Supplemented by reference TRBV25-1 and TRBJ1-4, the full variable domain reads EADIYQTPRYLVIGTGKKITLECSQTMGHDKMYWYQQDPGMELHLIHYSYGVNSTEKGDLSSESTVSRIRTEHFPLTLESARPSHTSQYLCASSPRESQGAVNEKLFFGSGTQLSVL.

This clone occurred once. CDR3 in amino acids: CASSWGLAGADYNEQFF. The CDR3 DNA is TGCGCCAGCAGCTGGGGACTAGCGGGGGCGGACTACAATGAGCAGTTCTTC. This rearrangement joins TRBV5-1 to TRBJ2-1; 14 bases match TRBD2. Germline CDR1 SGHRS, CDR2 YFSETQ. This CDR3 is 17 amino acids long. The V gene end was trimmed by 3 bases and the J gene end by 3 bases; junction bases not matched to a gene: 5. The full variable domain, its missing parts supplied by reference TRBV5-1 and TRBJ2-1, is KAGVTQTPRYLIKTRGQQVTLSCSPISGHRSVSWYQQTPGQGLQFLFEYFSETQRNKGNFPGRFSGRQFSNSRSEMNVSTLELGDSALYLCASSWGLAGADYNEQFFGPGTRLTVL.

This chain uses TRBV2 with TRBJ2-7; 9 positions match TRBD2. Germline CDR1 and CDR2: SNHLY and FYNNEI. This CDR3 has 16 residues. Trimming at V came to 3 bases and at J to 2 bases, leaving 8 bases not matched to a gene. CDR3: CASSDKPSGITYEQYF. The CDR3 DNA follows: TGTGCCAGCAGTGACAAACCTAGCGGGATTACCTACGAGCAGTACTTC.

The gene calls are TRBV4-3 and TRBJ2-4; D may be TRBD2 (7 bases). V lost 2 bases, J lost 0 bases, and 14 bases lay in between. CDR1 is LGHNA, CDR2 YSLEER, per germline. This CDR3 is built from 17 residues. CDR3 in DNA: TGCGCCAGCAGCCAAAAAAGGGGGGGACTAGCCAAAAACATTCAGTACTTC. It translates to CASSQKRGGLAKNIQYF.

The rearrangement joins TRBV6-5 to TRBJ1-5, with unresolved D. Germline assignment: CDR1 MNHEY and CDR2 SVGAGI. The CDR3 is made up of 13 amino acids. Trimming shortened V by 6 bases and J by 5 bases, and 11 bases separated the two germline ends. CDR3 loop: CASRSSRHQPQHF. In nucleotides, the CDR3 is TGTGCCAGCAGAAGCAGTAGGCATCAGCCCCAGCATTTT.

The J gene is TRBJ2-5, the V gene TRBV9; 8 positions match TRBD2. The length of the CDR3 is 18 residues. CDR1 and CDR2 from the germline V gene are SGDLS and YYNGEE. The ends lost 3 bases at V and 0 bases at J; junction bases unmatched: 13. CDR3 bases: TGTGCCAGCAGCGACCCGCCCGGGACTAGTCAGTACCAAGAGACCCAGTACTTC. It encodes CASSDPPGTSQYQETQYF.

V usage is TRBV11-3 and J usage is TRBJ2-1; D perhaps matches TRBD2 (7 bases). Per the germline V gene, CDR1 is SGHNT and CDR2 is YENEEA. V gave up 2 bases and J gave up 5 bases, with 16 bases separating them. The CDR3 has 16 amino acids. The CDR3 region has the DNA TGTGCCAGCAGCTTAAATCGGGGGGCCCAGCACAATGAGCAGTTCTTC. It encodes CASSLNRGAQHNEQFF.

This clone has just one count. The chain joins TRBV9 to TRBJ1-2, with D perhaps TRBD1 (6 bases). Germline lookup yields CDR1 SGDLS and CDR2 YYNGEE. With 0 bases removed from V and 4 bases from J, the gap between germline ends came to 10 bases. The CDR3 covers 14 residues. The CDR3 DNA sequence: TGTGCCAGCAGCGTAGGGGGGGGCTCCTATGGCTACACCTTC. Translated, it gives CASSVGGGSYGYTF. Drawing the rest from reference TRBV9 and TRBJ1-2, the complete variable domain is DSGVTQTPKHLITATGQRVTLRCSPRSGDLSVYWYQQSLDQGLQFLIQYYNGEERAKGNILERFSAQQFPDLHSELNLSSLELGDSALYFCASSVGGGSYGYTFGSGTRLTVV.

The V and J genes are TRBV7-2 and TRBJ2-5; TRBD1 matches at 10 bases. Germline V lookup: CDR1 SGHTA, CDR2 FQGNSA. Trimming at V came to 5 bases and at J to 6 bases, leaving 12 bases not matched to a gene. The CDR3 contains 16 residues. The CDR3 is CASSLTPDRGRQTQYF. The CDR3 DNA reads TGTGCCAGCAGCCTAACCCCGGACAGGGGGAGGCAGACCCAGTACTTC. Drawing the rest from reference TRBV7-2 and TRBJ2-5, the complete variable domain is GAGVSQSPSNKVTEKGKDVELRCDPISGHTALYWYRQSLGQGLEFLIYFQGNSAPDKSGLPSDRFSAERTGGSVSTLTIQRTQQEDSAVYLCASSLTPDRGRQTQYFGPGTRLLVL.

This chain joins TRBV11-3 and TRBJ1-6, with D uncertain. The CDR3 extends over 15 amino acids. Germline lookup yields CDR1 SGHNT and CDR2 YENEEA. V was shortened by 0 bases and J by 0 bases, with 3 bases between the two germline ends. The CDR3 nucleotides read TGTGCCAGCAGCTTAGACAGCTCCTATAATTCACCCCTCCACTTT. Protein product: CASSLDSSYNSPLHF.

This clone has more than one count but fewer than ten. CDR3 loop: CASSSWAQGTEAFF. CDR3 in DNA: TGTGCCAGCAGCTCCTGGGCCCAGGGCACTGAAGCTTTCTTT. The chain joins TRBV7-9 to TRBJ1-1; maybe TRBD1 (5 bases). Germline CDR1 and CDR2: SEHNR and FQNEAQ (reference sequence). This CDR3 is 14 amino acids long. Trimming stripped 4 bases from V and 4 bases from J, with 13 bases between.

V is TRBV14 and J is TRBJ1-2; D is unresolved. Germline V gives CDR1 SGHDN, CDR2 FVKESK. Trimming removed 1 base from V and 8 bases from J, with 11 bases in between. There are 13 residues in the CDR3. The CDR3 spells CASSQGVLSGYTF. CDR3 DNA: TGTGCCAGCAGCCAAGGCGTACTTTCCGGCTACACCTTC.

This sequence joins TRBV27 and TRBJ1-2; D perhaps matches TRBD1 (6 bases). Trimming left V 2 bases short and J 2 bases short, with 9 bases between. The CDR3 covers 14 residues. In germline, CDR1 is MNHEY, CDR2 SMNVEV (reference sequence). The chain's CDR3 is CASSLVGANYGYTF. The DNA of the CDR3 is TGTGCCAGCAGTTTAGTGGGGGCCAACTATGGCTACACCTTC.

The V and J genes are TRBV18 and TRBJ1-2; no clear D gene. V lost 3 bases, J lost 3 bases, and 2 bases lay in between. The CDR3 spans 11 residues. Germline V lookup: CDR1 KGHSH, CDR2 LQKENI. CDR3 in DNA: TGTGCCAGCTCACCTGACTATGGCTACACCTTC. Residues: CASSPDYGYTF.

The gene calls are TRBV25-1 and TRBJ1-5; D gene unclear. V gave up 4 bases and J gave up 1 base, with 11 bases separating them. This CDR3 has 15 residues. Germline V gene sequence: CDR1 MGHDK, CDR2 SYGVNS. The CDR3 DNA reads TGTGCCAGCAGTGGGTCGTCGGTAAGCAATCAGCCCCAGCATTTT. Translation: CASSGSSVSNQPQHF.

This clone occurred a few times. The gene calls are TRBV7-2 and TRBJ2-7; D gene uncertain. The CDR3 covers 12 residues. The V and J ends lost 5 bases and 3 bases respectively, with 8 bases between them. CDR1 and CDR2 (germline): SGHTA, FQGNSA. CDR3 coding DNA: TGTGCCAGCAGCCGGACGGACTACGAGCAGTACTTC. Protein product: CASSRTDYEQYF.

The gene calls are TRBV19 and TRBJ1-6; TRBD1 matches 8 bases. From germline, CDR1 is LNHDA and CDR2 SQIVND (reference sequence). V trimming: 4 bases; J trimming: 9 bases; junction bases outside the gene matches: 8. The CDR3 length is 15 residues. Here the CDR3 reads CASSTQQGGTSPLHF. The CDR3 nucleotides read TGTGCCAGTAGTACCCAACAGGGGGGGACTTCACCCCTCCACTTT.